The T cell receptor (beta chain) described here comes from a study of tumor-infiltrating lymphocytes in primary liver carcinoma. Study background: Surgical resection was the treatment these patients received for primary liver carcinoma.

The V gene's germline CDR1 is MNHNS and CDR2 SASEGT. The CDR3 is made up of 13 amino acids. A primer matching the constant region was used to make TCR beta cDNA from around 460 ng of total RNA. Modified slightly, ARM-PCR produced TCR beta libraries over three nested multiplex PCR rounds. The first two PCR rounds used TRBV1-TRBV30 primers with a Cbeta primer, 9 to 11 cycles each. A single record per CDR3 protein comes from TCRdb applying MiXCR to the multiplex PCR reads. The data show over 250,000 distinct CDR3 sequences, around 50% seen once. The authors took blood RNA from unsorted whole blood and also extracted germline DNA. Concerning this clonotype: Its specificity is not known. A much more abundant neighbour one base away suggests this may be a read error.

Findings of the study overall: Tumors and blood were compared for top-250-clone fraction, and tumors had the significantly higher value (p = 0.039). Researchers found tumor-adjacent and tumor-blood pairs overlapped less than tumor region pairs.

The sequenced material came from peripheral blood. The source of this sequence is a woman aged 30 to 39 with primary liver carcinoma and hepatitis B virus infection. This chain joins TRBV6-1 and TRBJ1-2, with unresolved D. CDR3: CAGSEEAGYGYTF. Written as DNA, the CDR3 is TGTGCCGGCAGTGAAGAGGCAGGCTATGGCTACACCTTC.